Shown below are 21 T cell receptor beta chains from a single sample sequenced in a study of blood T cells in healthy people across ages. The second PCR ran roughly 7 to 11 cycles with a sample-barcoded 5' primer and J-beta primers. A single record per CDR3 protein comes from TCRdb applying MiXCR to the 5' RACE reads. This repertoire shows 850,000 or so distinct CDR3 sequences, around 30% found once; its top ten account for roughly 17%. Sequencing was done on a sample of blood. These receptors all come from a woman over 75 in good health.

A word on this clonotype: A much larger clone sits a single nucleotide away, making a read error possible. The CDR3: CASTSRGSNYGHTF. The CDR3 nucleotides read TGTGCCAGCACCAGCCGGGGATCTAACTATGGCCACACCTTC. This chain joins TRBV9 and TRBJ1-2; D uncertain. The length of the CDR3 is 14 residues. Germline CDR1 reads SGDLS; CDR2 reads YYNGEE.

The chain couples TRBV7-2 to TRBJ1-5, with D possibly TRBD1 on 6 matching bases. V shed 1 base and J shed 2 bases, with 12 bases lying between them. The CDR3 loop spans 16 amino acids. From germline, CDR1 is SGHTA and CDR2 FQGNSA. CDR3 amino acids: CASSLVGGAGNQPQHF. The CDR3 nucleotides are TGTGCCAGCAGCTTAGTGGGGGGCGCCGGCAATCAGCCCCAGCATTTT.

In the case of this clonotype: This sequence may be a read error, since a much larger clone differs from it by one base. V is TRBV11-2 and J is TRBJ2-3, with TRBD2 as a possible D gene (5 bases). Germline assignment: CDR1 SGHAT and CDR2 FQNNGV. The V and J ends lost 2 bases and 5 bases respectively, with 8 bases between them. The CDR3 contains 13 residues. The CDR3 bases are TGTGCCAGCAGCTTATATCGGGGAGATACGCAGTATTTT. This gives the protein CASSLYRGDTQYF.

This clonotype came up a few times. The genes are TRBV6-1 and TRBJ1-5; maybe TRBD1 (5 bases). Deletions cut 7 bases from V and 0 bases from J, with 13 bases between. The CDR3 is made up of 15 amino acids. Germline V lookup: CDR1 MNHNS, CDR2 SASEGT. Written as DNA, the CDR3 is TGTGCCAGCACGAGTGGGGGTCCTAGCAATCAGCCCCAGCATTTT. This gives the protein CASTSGGPSNQPQHF.

The chain employs TRBV7-9 and TRBJ2-5; no firm D call. CDR1 and CDR2 from the germline V gene are SEHNR and FQNEAQ (reference sequence). V lost 4 bases and J lost 0, with 12 bases in between. This CDR3 region has 15 residues. Here the CDR3 DNA reads TGTGCCAGCAGCTCGACGTTAGTGTACCAAGAGACCCAGTACTTC. It codes for CASSSTLVYQETQYF.

CDR3 sequence: CASSLNGSADTQYF. DNA of the CDR3: TGTGCCAGCAGTTTAAATGGGAGTGCAGATACGCAGTATTTT. The genes are TRBV12-3 or TRBV12-4 and TRBJ2-3, with a possible D match to TRBD2 (5 bases). The V and J ends lost 2 bases and 4 bases respectively, with 10 bases between them. The CDR3 has 14 residues.

This clonotype was seen at least ten times. The chain carries TRBV5-5 and TRBJ2-3; TRBD2 is a possible D gene (6 bases). The ends were cut back, 1 base at V and 4 bases at J, with 16 bases in the middle. This CDR3 spans 16 amino acids. Germline loops: CDR1 SGHKS, CDR2 YYEKEE (reference sequence). The CDR3 reads CASSLPGLKRPDTQYF. CDR3 DNA sequence: TGTGCCAGCAGCTTGCCCGGACTAAAAAGACCAGATACGCAGTATTTT.

The table lists this clonotype with a count of one. This clone may be a read error of a much larger clone one base away. This rearrangement joins TRBV28 to TRBJ2-5, with D possibly matching TRBD1 (6 bases). TRBJ2-7 explains the end of the DNA better; the J call may be wrong. The germline V gene encodes CDR1 MDHEN and CDR2 SYDVKM. The CDR3 has 13 amino acids. The CDR3 loop is CASRWIRGYEQYF. CDR3 DNA: TGTGCCAGCAGGTGGATCAGGGGTTACGAGCAGTACTTC.

The chain recombines TRBV3-1 with TRBJ2-3, with unresolved D. CDR1 LGHDT and CDR2 YNNKEL come from the germline V gene (reference sequence). V shed 0 bases and J shed 0 bases, with 10 bases lying between them. CDR3 size: 16 residues. The DNA of the CDR3 is TGTGCCAGCAGCCAAGATATCCCGAGAAGCACAGATACGCAGTATTTT. It yields the protein CASSQDIPRSTDTQYF.

Concerning this clonotype: This may come from a read error, since a much larger clone is one base off. V gene TRBV12-3 or TRBV12-4 combines with J gene TRBJ2-1; 11 bases match TRBD2. J was trimmed by 13 bases and V by 8 bases; bases with no gene match: 16. CDR3 size: 15 residues. CDR3 coding DNA: TGTGCCAGCTTAGCGGGGGGGCCTCGTAAAGAGACCCAGTTCTTC. Protein product: CASLAGGPRKETQFF.

The chain links TRBV2 to TRBJ2-6; D unclear. The CDR3 totals 14 residues. Germline assignment: CDR1 SNHLY and CDR2 FYNNEI. Trimming took 7 bases from V and 0 from J, leaving 7 bases between them. This chain's CDR3 is CASNTISGANVLTF. The CDR3 DNA reads TGTGCCAGCAACACAATCTCTGGGGCCAACGTCCTGACTTTC.

The chain carries TRBV3-1 and TRBJ2-3, with D possibly TRBD2 on 6 matching bases. V shed 2 bases and J shed 4 bases, with 13 bases lying between them. Germline-derived CDR1 and CDR2 are LGHDT and YNNKEL (reference sequence). The CDR3 sequence is 15 residues long. In DNA, the CDR3 is TGTGCCAGCAGCCAACAACTAGCCTCACCAGATACGCAGTATTTT. It encodes CASSQQLASPDTQYF.

This clonotype was counted ten times or more. The chain combines TRBV6-2 or TRBV6-3 with TRBJ1-1; maybe TRBD1 (5 bases). Trimming left V 4 bases short and J 10 bases short, with 10 bases between. The CDR3 is 11 amino acids. Per germline, CDR1 MNHEY and CDR2 SVGEGT. The CDR3 region has the DNA TGTGCCAGCAGTTGGACGGGACCAGCTTTCTTT. Translated: CASSWTGPAFF.

This clonotype has ten or more counts. J is TRBJ1-2 and V is TRBV20-1; no clear D. The CDR3 totals 13 residues. Trimming took off 5 bases at V and 2 bases at J, with 12 bases between the two ends. Germline V gene data show CDR1 as DFQATT and CDR2 as SNEGSKA (reference sequence). The DNA of the CDR3 is TGCAGTGCTGAGCGAGTGGGGAACTATGGCTACACCTTC. Encoded protein: CSAERVGNYGYTF.

This chain links TRBV7-2 with TRBJ2-7, with 9 positions matching TRBD2. The ends lost 7 bases at V and 4 bases at J; junction bases unmatched: 11. Germline values: CDR1 SGHTA, CDR2 FQGNSA. The CDR3 loop spans 15 amino acids. CDR3 bases: TGTGCCAGCACCAGGGGGTTTAGCGGGAGTTACGAGCAGTACTTC. Translation: CASTRGFSGSYEQYF.

As DNA, the CDR3 is TGCAGTGCCAAGCTGGGACTAGCGGGGGGGACAGATACGCAGTATTTT. Its protein product is CSAKLGLAGGTDTQYF. The V and J genes are TRBV20-1 and TRBJ2-3, with 16 bases fitting TRBD2. Germline CDR1 and CDR2: DFQATT and SNEGSKA (reference sequence). CDR3 length: 16 residues. Germline trimming cut 6 bases from V and 3 bases from J; bases unmatched to any gene: 6.

This clonotype was detected a few times. This chain connects TRBV28 to TRBJ2-5; D unresolved. The CDR3 is 15 amino acids. Germline loops: CDR1 MDHEN, CDR2 SYDVKM. Trimming stripped 3 bases from V and 7 bases from J, with 18 bases between. CDR3 DNA sequence: TGTGCCAGCAGTTTTGCTGCCTTCGCCAAAGGGACCCAGTACTTC. Protein sequence: CASSFAAFAKGTQYF. Based on the CDR3 plus reference TRBV28 and TRBJ2-5, the full variable domain is DVKVTQSSRYLVKRTGEKVFLECVQDMDHENMFWYRQDPGLGLRLIYFSYDVKMKEKGDIPEGYSVSREKKERFSLILESASTNQTSMYLCASSFAAFAKGTQYFGPGTRLLVL.

Concerning this clonotype: A single base separates this from a much larger clone, so it may be a read error. This chain links TRBV11-2 with TRBJ2-3, with TRBD1 matching 8 bases. This CDR3 comprises 20 residues. The germline CDR1 and CDR2 sequences are SGHAT and FQNNGV. The CDR3 reads CASSSPRGTRRQGTADTRYF. In DNA form, the CDR3 reads TGTGCCAGCAGCTCACCGAGGGGTACCAGACGACAGGGGACGGCAGATACGCGGTATTTT.

With respect to this clonotype: A much larger clonotype is one base distant, so this may be a read error. This chain uses TRBV21-1 with TRBJ2-3. TRBV21-1 counts as a pseudogene. The length of the CDR3 is 16 residues. For the CDR3, the DNA is TGTGCCAGCAGCACCCGACGACCTTCTAGCACAGATACGCAGTATTTT. It translates to CASSTRRPSSTDTQYF.

This clonotype was seen a few times. This chain uses TRBV6-6 with TRBJ1-1; D ambiguous. Germline CDR1 is MNHNY and CDR2 is SVGAGI (reference sequence). The CDR3 sequence is 12 residues long. The germline V and J ends were trimmed by 2 bases and 7 bases, with 8 bases remaining between them. The CDR3 spells CASSYRQDEAFF. The CDR3 coding sequence is TGTGCCAGCAGTTACCGGCAGGATGAAGCTTTCTTT.

V gene TRBV20-1 combines with J gene TRBJ1-4; perhaps TRBD1 as D (5 bases). This CDR3 is built from 14 residues. Trimming stripped 0 bases from V and 7 bases from J, with 12 bases between. The germline V gene has CDR1 DFQATT and CDR2 SNEGSKA (reference sequence). The CDR3 region is CSARDGDGGEKLFF. In DNA form, the CDR3 reads TGCAGTGCTAGAGATGGGGACGGGGGTGAAAAACTGTTTTTT.